This T cell receptor (beta chain) stems from a study of T cells in Graves' hyperthyroidism and ophthalmopathy. TCR beta CDR3 regions were amplified from RNA transcripts. With the HTBI primer set, the TCR CDR3 went through a first round of RT-PCR. TCRdb independently ran MiXCR on the multiplex PCR reads; one entry per CDR3 protein. The repertoire has over 300,000 distinct CDR3 sequences, approximately 15% of them found once; the top ten carry about 10%. This clonotype has at least ten counts. The CDR3 consists of 16 residues. From germline, CDR1 is SGDLS and CDR2 YYNGEE. V was cut by 0 bases and J by 1 base, with 11 bases left in between.

This sequence was found in a woman aged 55 to 70 with Graves' hyperthyroidism. This chain links TRBV9 with TRBJ2-1; the D is unclear. The specimen sequenced was blood. DNA of the CDR3: TGTGCCAGCAGCGTAGCACAGACCTGGTCCTACAATGAGCAGTTCTTC. As protein: CASSVAQTWSYNEQFF.